A single sample is the source of the 25 T cell receptor beta chains below, sequenced in a study of blood T cell repertoires in COVID-19. The table came from immunoSEQ multiplex PCR; TCRdb's copy has only in-frame clones and leaves some out. Of about 64,000 clones in the sample, about 88% are singletons; the top ten hold under 5%. Sequencing was performed on peripheral blood. The origin of the receptors is a man aged 65 to 79 with acute or convalescent COVID-19.

This clone was seen just once. The V call is TRBV7-2, the J call TRBJ2-3; 8 positions match TRBD2. CDR1 is SGHTA, CDR2 FQGNSA, per germline. This CDR3 has 16 residues. The trim removed 1 base at V and 4 bases at J, leaving 7 bases unmatched. DNA of the CDR3: TGTGCCAGCAGCTTAGGTAGCGGGGTCCGGTCAGATACGCAGTATTTT. Translating gives CASSLGSGVRSDTQYF. The full variable domain, its missing parts supplied by reference TRBV7-2 and TRBJ2-3, is GAGVSQSPSNKVTEKGKDVELRCDPISGHTALYWYRQSLGQGLEFLIYFQGNSAPDKSGLPSDRFSAERTGGSVSTLTIQRTQQEDSAVYLCASSLGSGVRSDTQYFGPGTRLTVL.

CDR3 in DNA: TGTGCCAGCAGCAACGGGGACGGGACAGGTTATGGCTACACCTTC. Amino acids: CASSNGDGTGYGYTF. The V and J genes are TRBV21-1 and TRBJ1-2; no check of the table's D call, TRBD1, against the DNA was made. TRBV21-1 is given as a pseudogene. The CDR3 covers 15 residues.

V usage is TRBV7-3 and J usage is TRBJ1-1; D may be TRBD1 (5 bases). CDR1 is SGHTA and CDR2 is FQGTGA in the germline V gene. Trimming stripped 3 bases from V and 1 base from J, with 9 bases between. This CDR3 is built from 14 residues. The CDR3 loop reads CASSFSGENTEAFF. In DNA form, the CDR3 reads TGTGCCAGCAGCTTTTCGGGGGAGAACACTGAAGCTTTCTTT.

CDR3 bases: TGTGCCAGCATCGCAGGGGCCGGGGAGCTGTTTTTT. The encoded protein is CASIAGAGELFF. The chain joins TRBV12-3 or TRBV12-4 to TRBJ2-2; tentatively, D is TRBD1 (6 bases). Trimming left V 7 bases short and J 6 bases short, with 9 bases between. CDR3 length equals 12 residues.

This chain connects TRBV7-3 to TRBJ2-2, with D unresolved. Between the trimmed V and J ends, which lost 3 bases and 3 bases, there was a span of 5 bases. CDR1 is SGHTA and CDR2 is FQGTGA in the germline V gene. There are 13 residues in the CDR3. This CDR3 is CASSFTDTGELFF. The DNA for the CDR3 is TGTGCCAGCAGCTTTACTGACACCGGGGAGCTGTTTTTT.

This clone was detected once. The chain carries TRBV5-5 and TRBJ2-4, with D possibly being TRBD1 (6 bases). V shed 6 bases and J shed 7 bases, with 11 bases lying between them. There are 12 residues in the CDR3. From germline, CDR1 is SGHKS and CDR2 YYEKEE (reference sequence). DNA for the CDR3: TGTGCCAGCACAGGGGAAGGGAACATTCAGTACTTC. Its protein product is CASTGEGNIQYF. The complete variable domain, with remaining parts taken from reference TRBV5-5 and TRBJ2-4, reads DAGVTQSPTHLIKTRGQQVTLRCSPISGHKSVSWYQQVLGQGPQFIFQYYEKEERGRGNFPDRFSARQFPNYSSELNVNALLLGDSALYLCASTGEGNIQYFGAGTRLSVL.

The chain employs TRBV18 and TRBJ1-5; 8 bases line up with TRBD1. Per the germline V gene, CDR1 is KGHSH and CDR2 is LQKENI. V shed 2 bases, J shed 0 bases, and the junction held 6 bases outside the gene matches. This CDR3 is 17 amino acids long. In DNA, the CDR3 is TGTGCCAGCTCACCATTTGGACAGGGTGGTAGCAATCAGCCCCAGCATTTT. Protein sequence: CASSPFGQGGSNQPQHF.

The chain employs TRBV10-3 and TRBJ1-1; D is perhaps TRBD1 (5 bases). V lost 3 bases, J lost 5 bases, and 19 bases lay in between. The CDR3 totals 16 residues. The germline gives CDR1 ENHRY, CDR2 SYGVKD. The CDR3 protein is CAISEGVGRTRTEAFF. CDR3 bases: TGTGCCATCAGTGAAGGGGTCGGACGGACGAGAACTGAAGCTTTCTTT.

The chain is built from TRBV5-6 and TRBJ2-5; 9 nucleotides align to TRBD2. The CDR3 length is 15 residues. CDR1 is SGHDT, CDR2 YYEEEE, per germline. After removal of 2 bases from V and 2 bases from J, the junction contained 4 bases not matched to a gene. As DNA, the CDR3 is TGTGCCAGCAGCTTAGCGGGGGGCCCTCAAGAGACCCAGTACTTC. Protein: CASSLAGGPQETQYF.

Worth noting for this clone: This same CDR3 is encoded by further DNA sequences in the sample. CDR3 residues: CATSETGTYEQYF. CDR3 DNA: TGTGCCACCAGTGAAACAGGGACCTACGAGCAGTACTTC. J is TRBJ2-7 and V is TRBV24-1, with D perhaps matching TRBD1 (6 bases). Trimming removed 4 bases from V and 2 bases from J, with 8 bases in between. In germline, CDR1 is KGHDR, CDR2 SFDVKD. The CDR3 length is 13 residues.

The V call is TRBV6-5, the J call TRBJ1-2; D remains ambiguous. The length of the CDR3 is 13 residues. Trimming cost V 4 bases and J 5 bases, with 11 bases left between them. Germline values: CDR1 MNHEY, CDR2 SVGAGI. The CDR3 DNA reads as TGTGCCAGCAGTTTTAAGATTACTTATGGCTACACCTTC. Its protein is CASSFKITYGYTF.

In DNA, the CDR3 is TGTGCCAGCAGCCCCTGGACTAGCGGGGGCGCTAAGAATGAGCAGTTCTTC. Its protein product is CASSPWTSGGAKNEQFF. The gene calls are TRBV7-8 and TRBJ2-1; the match to TRBD2 covers 13 bases. CDR1 and CDR2 from the germline V gene are SGHVS and FQNEAQ. J gave up 7 bases and V 5 bases, and 11 bases lay outside the gene matches. CDR3 length equals 17 residues.

This clone has a single count. This sequence joins TRBV7-9 and TRBJ1-1, with 7 bases lining up with TRBD1. CDR3 length: 16 amino acids. In germline, CDR1 is SEHNR, CDR2 FQNEAQ (reference sequence). V shed 1 base and J 1 base; nucleotides not matched to a gene: 6. The CDR3 protein is CASSLEQGWANTEAFF. The CDR3 nucleotides read TGTGCCAGCAGCTTAGAACAGGGGTGGGCGAACACTGAAGCTTTCTTT.

The chain links TRBV4-1 to TRBJ1-4; maybe TRBD1 (6 bases). Trimming took off 2 bases at V and 5 bases at J, with 18 bases between the two ends. Per the germline V gene, CDR1 is MGHRA and CDR2 is YSYEKL. The CDR3 loop spans 17 amino acids. The CDR3 nucleotides are TGCGCCAGCAGCCAACAGGCCCATGGGGGCCAAAATGAAAAACTGTTTTTT. Amino acid sequence: CASSQQAHGGQNEKLFF.

This clone appeared a few times. J is TRBJ2-3 and V is TRBV27; D is unresolved. V shed 4 bases and J shed 5 bases, with 10 bases lying between them. This CDR3 has 13 amino acids. Germline V gene data show CDR1 as MNHEY and CDR2 as SMNVEV (reference sequence). The CDR3 here is CASSSPPVDTQYF. The CDR3 region has the DNA TGTGCCAGCAGTTCCCCACCGGTAGATACGCAGTATTTT.

V is TRBV18 and J is TRBJ2-5, with D maybe TRBD1 (5 bases). Germline V lookup: CDR1 KGHSH, CDR2 LQKENI. V gave up 3 bases and J gave up 5 bases, with 10 bases separating them. The CDR3 has 13 amino acids. Here the CDR3 reads CASSPAGRETQYF. The DNA of the CDR3 is TGTGCCAGCTCACCGGCAGGGCGGGAGACCCAGTACTTC.

This sequence joins TRBV5-5 and TRBJ2-2, with 11 nucleotides matching TRBD1. This CDR3 has 14 amino acids. The junction had 1 base not matched to a gene; V was cut back by 3 bases and J by 6 bases. The germline gives CDR1 SGHKS, CDR2 YYEKEE (reference sequence). CDR3 region: CASSWTGGAGELFF. The CDR3 DNA follows: TGTGCCAGCAGCTGGACAGGGGGCGCCGGGGAGCTGTTTTTT.

The rearrangement links TRBV6-2 or TRBV6-3 to TRBJ2-7, with 11 bases matching TRBD2. Germline CDR1 and CDR2: MNHEY and SVGEGT. The J segment lost 4 bases and the V segment lost 2 bases, leaving 1 base of the junction unmatched. The CDR3 is made up of 14 amino acids. Here the CDR3 DNA reads TGTGCCAGCAGTTACAGGACTAGCGGGTACGAGCAGTACTTC. Translating it yields CASSYRTSGYEQYF.

This chain joins TRBV7-9 and TRBJ2-1; D is possibly TRBD1 (5 bases). Germline V CDR1 and CDR2: SEHNR, FQNEAQ (reference sequence). The CDR3 runs 15 residues. The germline V and J ends were trimmed by 4 bases and 9 bases, with 19 bases remaining between them. The DNA for the CDR3 is TGTGCCAGCAGCTCTTTATTGACGCAGGGAATTGAGCAGTTCTTC. It yields the protein CASSSLLTQGIEQFF.

For the CDR3, the DNA is TGTGCCAGCTCACCAGTGGGACAGGGGTATGGCTACACCTTC. It yields the protein CASSPVGQGYGYTF. V gene TRBV18 combines with J gene TRBJ1-2; TRBD1 aligns across 10 bases. CDR3 length: 14 amino acids. V shed 2 bases, J shed 5 bases, and the junction held 2 bases outside the gene matches. Germline V lookup: CDR1 KGHSH, CDR2 LQKENI.

The chain joins TRBV19 to TRBJ1-1; D is uncertain. The V and J ends lost 1 base and 1 base respectively, with 7 bases between them. The CDR3 contains 14 residues. The V gene's germline CDR1 is LNHDA and CDR2 SQIVND (reference sequence). The CDR3 region is CASSIARSNTEAFF. Written as DNA, the CDR3 is TGTGCCAGTAGTATAGCGAGATCGAACACTGAAGCTTTCTTT.

The chain employs TRBV4-2 and TRBJ1-4; D call uncertain. Trimming removed 3 bases from V and 6 bases from J, with 5 bases in between. This CDR3 is built from 12 residues. Per the germline V gene, CDR1 is LGHNA and CDR2 is YNFKEQ. Here the CDR3 DNA reads TGTGCCAGCAGCCAGGCTCATGAAAAACTGTTTTTT. Encoded protein: CASSQAHEKLFF.

This chain uses TRBV2 with TRBJ1-4, with TRBD1 matching over 9 bases. Trimming at V came to 6 bases and at J to 1 base, leaving 15 bases not matched to a gene. The CDR3 sequence is 19 residues long. The germline CDR1 and CDR2 sequences are SNHLY and FYNNEI. This CDR3 reads CASRPNPRDRDGTNEKLFF. CDR3 DNA: TGTGCCAGCAGACCCAACCCCCGGGACAGGGACGGAACTAATGAAAAACTGTTTTTT.

This clone showed up just once. The J gene is TRBJ2-7, the V gene TRBV7-2, with a possible D match to TRBD2 (7 bases). The CDR3 sequence is 14 residues long. Trimming removed 1 base at V and 6 bases at J, with 13 bases between. In germline, CDR1 is SGHTA, CDR2 FQGNSA. CDR3 DNA sequence: TGTGCCAGCAGCTTAGATCGGGGGGCGGGCGAGCAGTACTTC. Its translation: CASSLDRGAGEQYF.

The chain joins TRBV2 to TRBJ2-7; 11 bases align to TRBD2. The germline gives CDR1 SNHLY, CDR2 FYNNEI. Trimming cost V 6 bases and J 3 bases; bases outside gene matches: 7. The CDR3 is 15 amino acids. This CDR3 is CASRTNSGGDYEQYF. The CDR3 coding sequence is TGTGCCAGCAGGACTAATAGCGGGGGGGACTACGAGCAGTACTTC.